This T cell receptor (beta chain) originates from a study of OX40 agonist ivuxolimab in advanced cancers. Study summary: An anti-OX40 (CD134) antibody with agonistic activity, ivuxolimab, was administered to patients. Anti-PD-1, anti-PD-L1 or anti-CTLA-4 therapy given earlier was allowed, and around 40% had some.

The assay was immunoSEQ multiplex PCR, and TCRdb's table has in-frame clones only and misses some. The sample holds around 40,000 clones, around 87% seen once. Patients with autoimmune history or systemic immunosuppression were excluded. Sequenced material: CD4+ or CD8+ T cells sorted from blood, taken in a trial of the OX40 agonist ivuxolimab. This receptor was obtained from an adult with an advanced solid tumor such as melanoma, head and neck, liver or kidney cancer.

The CDR3 DNA sequence: TGTGCCAGCAGGGGAGGGAGACATGAGCAGTTCTTC. This translates into CASRGGRHEQFF. The chain is built from TRBV6-1 and TRBJ2-1; 7 bases match TRBD2. Trimming cost V 6 bases and J 8 bases; bases outside gene matches: 4. Germline V gene lookup returns CDR1 MNHNS and CDR2 SASEGT. This CDR3 has 12 amino acids.